Each of the 14 T cell receptor beta chains below was sequenced from the same sample in a study of blood T cell repertoires in COVID-19. The protocol was immunoSEQ multiplex PCR, while the TCRdb copy is restricted to in-frame clones and leaves out a portion. The sample carries hundreds of thousands of clones, 85% to 90% recorded once. Specimen: PBMCs or T cells enriched from blood (not recorded which). These receptor sequences come from a woman between 50 and 59 years old who had recovered from COVID-19.

This clone has just a few counts. One junction end disagrees with the germline gene, perhaps due to a read error. CDR3 amino acids: CASSLWTGENTEAFF. The CDR3 nucleotides are TGTGCCAGCAGTCTATGGACGGGAGAGAACACTGAAGCTTTCTTT. The chain carries TRBV28 and TRBJ1-1; D gene ambiguous. In germline, CDR1 is MDHEN, CDR2 SYDVKM. CDR3 size: 15 residues. Full variable domain (rest looked up from reference TRBV28 and TRBJ1-1): DVKVTQSSRYLVKRTGEKVFLECVQDMDHENMFWYRQDPGLGLRLIYFSYDVKMKEKGDIPEGYSVSREKKERFSLILESASTNQTSMYLCASSLWTGENTEAFFGQGTRLTVV.

The genes are TRBV7-9 and TRBJ1-2; TRBD1 might be the D (6 bases). Trimming removed 4 bases at V and 0 bases at J, with 12 bases between. This CDR3 is built from 15 residues. Germline V gives CDR1 SEHNR, CDR2 FQNEAQ (reference sequence). The CDR3 DNA sequence: TGTGCCAGCAGCTCCCGGACAGCCTCTAACTATGGCTACACCTTC. Its translation is CASSSRTASNYGYTF.

The chain is built from TRBV11-2 and TRBJ1-3; 8 positions match TRBD1. The CDR3 contains 17 residues. Losses at the gene ends were 0 bases for V and 0 bases for J; bases not matched to a gene: 4. Germline V lookup: CDR1 SGHAT, CDR2 FQNNGV. In DNA form, the CDR3 reads TGTGCCAGCAGCTTAGATGGGACAGGATACTCTGGAAACACCATATATTTT. This codes for CASSLDGTGYSGNTIYF.

Here the CDR3 DNA reads TGTGCCAGCAATTCAGGGTTCTCCTACAATGAGCAGTTCTTC. This encodes CASNSGFSYNEQFF. This rearrangement joins TRBV2 to TRBJ2-1; the D gene is possibly TRBD1 (5 bases). The CDR3 extends over 14 amino acids. The V gene lost 7 bases and the J gene lost 0 bases, with 10 bases spanning the gap. CDR1 is SNHLY and CDR2 is FYNNEI in the germline V gene.

J is TRBJ1-1 and V is TRBV28; 9 bases fit TRBD1. CDR1 is MDHEN and CDR2 is SYDVKM in the germline V gene. The J segment lost 1 base and the V segment lost 2 bases, leaving 5 bases of the junction unmatched. CDR3 length: 16 amino acids. CDR3: CASSLLPGQGNTEAFF. The CDR3 nucleotides read TGTGCCAGCAGTTTACTGCCGGGACAGGGGAACACTGAAGCTTTCTTT.

The genes are TRBV7-8 and TRBJ2-2, with 8 positions matching TRBD2. Germline-derived CDR1 and CDR2 are SGHVS and FQNEAQ. The CDR3 runs 16 residues. V was clipped by 6 bases and J by 2 bases; unmatched bases: 8. The CDR3 loop is CASRQVAGTNTGELFF. The CDR3 DNA is TGTGCCAGCAGACAAGTAGCGGGAACTAACACCGGGGAGCTGTTTTTT.

This sequence joins TRBV2 and TRBJ2-2; 8 bases are a match to TRBD2. Losses at the gene ends were 2 bases for V and 6 bases for J; bases not matched to a gene: 5. Germline CDR1 SNHLY, CDR2 FYNNEI. This CDR3 has 15 residues. The CDR3 bases are TGTGCCAGCAGTGAAAGGCGAGCGGGGGCCGGGGAGCTGTTTTTT. Translation gives CASSERRAGAGELFF.

V gene TRBV3-1 (or the pseudogene TRBV3-2) combines with J gene TRBJ2-3, with D unclear. V lost 4 bases to trimming and J lost 0 bases, with 5 bases between them. The CDR3 sequence is 13 residues long. CDR1 is LGHDT, CDR2 YNNKEL, per germline (reference sequence). The CDR3 DNA reads as TGTGCCAGCAGCCGGAGTAGCACAGATACGCAGTATTTT. It translates to CASSRSSTDTQYF.

This clone was recorded at least ten times. V gene TRBV4-3 combines with J gene TRBJ1-1; D not certain. CDR1 LGHNA and CDR2 YSLEER come from the germline V gene. CDR3 length: 13 amino acids. Trimming stripped 0 bases from V and 1 base from J, with 3 bases between. The CDR3 DNA reads TGCGCCAGCAGCCAAGACTGGAACACTGAAGCTTTCTTT. Its translation is CASSQDWNTEAFF.

The chain employs TRBV6-2 or TRBV6-3 and TRBJ2-7; no reliable D call. Trimming cost V 5 bases and J 0 bases, with 14 bases left between them. This CDR3 comprises 15 residues. CDR1 MNHEY and CDR2 SVGEGT come from the germline V gene. CDR3 region: CASSHRVLLSYEQYF. CDR3 sequence (DNA): TGTGCCAGCAGTCACCGGGTCCTTCTCTCCTACGAGCAGTACTTC.

V is TRBV7-9 and J is TRBJ1-1; 8 bases line up with TRBD1. This CDR3 contains 16 residues. The ends lost 3 bases at V and 4 bases at J; junction bases unmatched: 10. Germline values: CDR1 SEHNR, CDR2 FQNEAQ (reference sequence). The CDR3 loop is CASSLNTGGSSTEAFF. CDR3 nucleotides: TGTGCCAGCAGCTTGAATACAGGGGGGTCGAGCACTGAAGCTTTCTTT.

The rearrangement links TRBV19 to TRBJ1-5, with D perhaps matching TRBD1 (6 bases). V dropped 11 bases and J dropped 4 bases, with 12 bases sitting between them. CDR1 is LNHDA and CDR2 is SQIVND in the germline V gene (reference sequence). The CDR3 length is 12 residues. CDR3 loop: CASRGLNQPQHF. The CDR3 DNA reads as TGTGCCTCAAGGGGGTTGAATCAGCCCCAGCATTTT.

This clone was detected once. The chain is built from TRBV7-3 and TRBJ1-2, with D hard to call. V was clipped by 4 bases and J by 3 bases, with 18 bases between them. Germline assignment: CDR1 SGHTA and CDR2 FQGTGA. The CDR3 runs to 16 residues. CDR3 sequence (DNA): TGTGCCAGCAGCTCCTTGGGAGGAGGGAACTACTATGGCTACACCTTC. It yields the protein CASSSLGGGNYYGYTF.

J is TRBJ1-2 and V is TRBV10-2; 7 nucleotides match TRBD1. Germline CDR1 and CDR2: WSHSY and SAAADI. This CDR3 has 12 residues. J gave up 6 bases and V 7 bases, and 5 bases lay outside the gene matches. CDR3 residues: CASTPDRDGYTF. CDR3 nucleotide sequence: TGCGCCAGCACCCCCGACAGGGATGGCTACACCTTC.